This T cell receptor beta chain was identified during a study of cytomegalovirus exposure and HLA in healthy donors. Concerning this clone: Its target is unknown.

13 Jbeta primers and 60 Vbeta primers were used for the PCR. Original processing methods: In a later analysis, the count reached 76 million or so unique TCR beta chains, with about 12 million shared. Profiling relied on immunoSEQ multiplex PCR, and the TCRdb table lists in-frame clones only, not all of them. V and J calls plus clone size are reproduced from that table; the DNA served to infer D and trimming. Of approximately 220,000 clones listed, about 80% are singletons. Study-level points and caveats: The availability of immune exposure information extended only to CMV serostatus.

J gave up 7 bases and V 2 bases, and 12 bases lay outside the gene matches. Germline assignment: CDR1 GTSNPN and CDR2 SVGIG (reference sequence). The CDR3 is 16 amino acids. Material: PBMCs. The clonotype comes from a man between 18 and 35 years old in good health and CMV-seronegative. J is TRBJ2-7 and V is TRBV30; 12 bases line up with TRBD2. The CDR3 region has the DNA TGTGCCTGGAGTCCCATCCTAGCGGGAGGGGAAGGAGAGCAGTACTTC. Amino acids: CAWSPILAGGEGEQYF.